The 30 T cell receptor beta chains below were found in one sample sequenced in a study of T cells in women clearing cervical HPV infection listed by TCRdb under 2018. To prepare the library, the immunoSEQ multiplex PCR assay was applied. TCRdb took this table from immuneACCESS and kept in-frame rearrangements with V and J called. Such tables lack part of the clones; where checked against another copy, unresolved V genes explain under half of the gap, and the rest is unexplained. The sample's table lists a count of tens of thousands of clones. The ten largest make up 10% to 15% of the sample. The sequencing input was blood buffy coat. These receptors were obtained from a woman between 18 and 70 years old with a cervical HPV16 infection that either progressed to CIN3+ or cleared (not recorded which).

Of note for this clone: Read coverage stops 3 residues before the CDR3 terminus; the germline J gene supplies the remainder. V usage is TRBV6-2 or TRBV6-3 and J usage is TRBJ2-4; TRBD1 agrees at 9 bases. The CDR3 spans 16 residues. Germline lookup yields CDR1 MNHEY and CDR2 SVGEGT. CDR3 region: CASSFRQGGMAYGQYF. The CDR3 DNA, read in part, is TGTGCCAGCAGCTTCCGACAGGGGGGAATGGCCTATGGT.

Concerning this clone itself: The read terminates 3 residues ahead of where the CDR3 ends, so the germline J gene completes it. The V gene is TRBV19, the J gene TRBJ2-4; TRBD1 matches at 9 bases. The CDR3 runs to 14 residues. Germline V lookup: CDR1 LNHDA, CDR2 SQIVND (reference sequence). Partial CDR3 DNA: TGTGCCAGTAGTATGGGGACAGGGTACTATGGT. Protein: CASSMGTGYYG. From start to end, the CDR3 is CASSMGTGYYGQYF.

Notes on this clone: The read terminates 3 residues before the CDR3 end, so the remaining end is supplied by the germline J gene. The rearrangement uses TRBV2 and TRBJ1-2, with D possibly being TRBD1 (6 bases). Per germline, CDR1 SNHLY and CDR2 FYNNEI. Trimming took off 5 bases at V and 6 bases at J, with 13 bases between the two ends. This CDR3 has 13 residues. The CDR3 region is CASSINRENGYTF. The sequenced CDR3 bases are TGTGCCAGCAGTATTAACAGGGAGAATGGC. Complete variable domain (other parts from reference TRBV2 and TRBJ1-2): EPEVTQTPSHQVTQMGQEVILRCVPISNHLYFYWYRQILGQKVEFLVSFYNNEISEKSEIFDDQFSVERPDGSNFTLKIRSTKLEDSAMYFCASSINRENGYTFGSGTRLTVV.

On this clone itself: With the read ending 3 residues before the CDR3 end, the germline J gene is used to fill in that end. This chain uses TRBV5-1 with TRBJ2-3, with a tentative D call TRBD2 (5 bases). Trimming shortened V by 2 bases and J by 6 bases, and 10 bases separated the two germline ends. CDR3 length: 13 amino acids. Germline V CDR1 and CDR2: SGHRS, YFSETQ. The sequenced CDR3 bases are TGCGCCAGCAGCTTAATGGGCGGGGATACG. Translated: CASSLMGGDT. Given in full, the CDR3 is CASSLMGGDTQYF.

Remarks on this clone: The DNA ends 3 residues before the CDR3 does, and the rest of the CDR3 is filled in from the germline J gene. The chain carries TRBV6-2 or TRBV6-3 and TRBJ1-5; possibly TRBD1 for D (5 bases). The germline V and J ends were trimmed by 6 bases and 7 bases, with 22 bases remaining between them. This CDR3 is built from 16 residues. Germline lookup yields CDR1 MNHEY and CDR2 SVGEGT. The CDR3 sequence is CASRRLASRVKQPQHF. The sequenced CDR3 bases are TGTGCCAGCAGGCGACTCGCGTCCAGGGTGAAGCAGCCC.

A note on this clone: From the germline J gene comes the end of the CDR3, since the read stops 3 residues before it. The chain carries TRBV4-2 and TRBJ2-7; 13 bases are shared with TRBD2. This CDR3 region has 16 residues. V lost 0 bases and J lost 3; bases outside the gene matches: 2. In germline, CDR1 is LGHNA, CDR2 YNFKEQ. The DNA read from the CDR3 is TGTGCCAGCAGCCAAGAACTAGCGGGGGGGTACTACGAG. Translating it yields CASSQELAGGYYE. The CDR3, in full, reads CASSQELAGGYYEQYF.

As concerns this clone: The read gets to within 3 residues of the CDR3 end, and the germline J gene fills in the rest. The rearrangement uses TRBV20-1 and TRBJ2-3, with D perhaps TRBD2 (7 bases). The germline CDR1 and CDR2 sequences are DFQATT and SNEGSKA (reference sequence). This CDR3 is built from 16 residues. The CDR3 protein is CSARDLRRGTTRTQYF. The CDR3 DNA, read in part, is TGCAGTGCTAGAGATCTGAGGAGGGGGACTACACGGACG.

In the case of this clone: From the germline J gene comes the end of the CDR3, since the read stops 3 residues before it. The same CDR3 also results from other DNA sequences found in this sample. The chain combines TRBV5-1 with TRBJ1-3, with D possibly matching TRBD1 (6 bases). The CDR3 sequence is 15 residues long. Germline V gene sequence: CDR1 SGHRS, CDR2 YFSETQ. V dropped 0 bases and J dropped 3 bases, with 10 bases sitting between them. CDR3 sequence: CASSLAGTNGNTIYF. The part of the CDR3 DNA that was read is TGCGCCAGCAGCTTGGCGGGGACAAATGGAAACACC.

The DNA read from the CDR3 is TGTGCCAGCAGGAACCGACAGCGGGGCTACTACGAG. The encoded protein is CASRNRQRGYYE. The entire CDR3 sequence reads CASRNRQRGYYEQYF. V gene TRBV6-2 or TRBV6-3 combines with J gene TRBJ2-7; TRBD2 agrees at 7 bases. The CDR3 end is not reached by the read, which stops 3 residues before it; the germline J gene fills it in. Per germline, CDR1 MNHEY and CDR2 SVGEGT. J was trimmed by 3 bases and V by 6 bases; bases with no gene match: 11. This CDR3 contains 15 residues.

This CDR3 is CSARDFLGLDYEQYF. The covered CDR3 bases are TGCAGTGCTAGAGATTTTTTGGGACTTGACTACGAG. This chain joins TRBV20-1 and TRBJ2-7, with D perhaps TRBD2 (6 bases). The read ends 3 residues before the CDR3 terminus; that terminus is restored from the germline J gene. With 0 bases removed from V and 3 bases from J, the gap between germline ends came to 15 bases. This CDR3 has 15 residues. Germline V gene lookup returns CDR1 DFQATT and CDR2 SNEGSKA (reference sequence).

On this clone itself: The read halts 3 residues ahead of the CDR3 end, with the missing end drawn from the germline J gene. This chain joins TRBV7-2 and TRBJ1-2; a weak D match, TRBD1 (5 bases). The CDR3 covers 15 residues. Germline-derived CDR1 and CDR2 are SGHTA and FQGNSA. With 1 base removed from V and 6 bases from J, the gap between germline ends came to 15 bases. The covered CDR3 bases are TGTGCCAGCAGCTTAGGACCCGGGTTAGGGGATGGC. The encoded protein is CASSLGPGLGDG. The CDR3 in its entirety is CASSLGPGLGDGYTF.

Notes on this clone: The read ends 3 residues before the CDR3 terminus; that terminus is restored from the germline J gene. The chain couples TRBV19 to TRBJ2-7, with TRBD1 matching over 10 bases. Germline V gene lookup returns CDR1 LNHDA and CDR2 SQIVND (reference sequence). Trimming took 8 bases from V and 0 from J; bases not matched to a gene: 4. CDR3 length: 14 amino acids. The CDR3: CASRDRGSSYEQYF. CDR3 DNA, as far as it was read: TGTGCCAGTCGGGACAGGGGCAGCTCCTACGAG.

Comments on this clone: Read data end 3 residues before the CDR3 end; the end is taken from the germline J gene. The V gene is TRBV30, the J gene TRBJ2-4; 10 bases fit TRBD1. The CDR3 has 13 amino acids. Germline lookup yields CDR1 GTSNPN and CDR2 SVGIG (reference sequence). The DNA read from the CDR3 is TGTGCCTACCCGGGACAGGGGAACTATGGT. Protein sequence: CAYPGQGNYG. In full, the CDR3 reads CAYPGQGNYGQYF.

The sequenced part of the CDR3 DNA is TGTGCCAGCAGTGAATTCGGGGGGCCCCCGTCACCA. Translating it yields CASSEFGGPPSP. The entire CDR3 protein is CASSEFGGPPSPLFF. The V gene is TRBV6-1, the J gene TRBJ1-4; D might be TRBD1 (6 bases). The CDR3 end is not reached by the read, which stops 3 residues before it; the germline J gene fills it in. The V gene's germline CDR1 is MNHNS and CDR2 SASEGT. The CDR3 is made up of 15 amino acids.

Notes on this clone: The read halts 3 residues ahead of the CDR3 end, with the missing end drawn from the germline J gene. The V and J genes are TRBV12-3 or TRBV12-4 and TRBJ2-1; a weak D match, TRBD1 (6 bases). V was cut by 6 bases and J by 1 base, with 13 bases left in between. The CDR3 covers 15 residues. CDR3 sequence: CASRYRDSSYNEQFF. The sequenced part of the CDR3 DNA is TGTGCCAGCAGATACAGGGATTCTTCCTACAATGAG.

The CDR3 spells CASSRNRENLYGYTF. The sequenced CDR3 bases are TGTGCCAGCAGCCGAAACAGGGAGAACCTCTATGGC. J is TRBJ1-2 and V is TRBV5-8; D may be TRBD1 (6 bases). The missing CDR3 end, 3 residues past where the read stops, is filled in from the germline J gene. CDR1 and CDR2 from the germline V gene are SGHTS and YDEGEE. This CDR3 is 15 amino acids long. The V end was cut by 4 bases, the J end by 4 bases, with 17 bases between.

Regarding this clone: Read coverage stops 3 residues before the CDR3 terminus; the germline J gene supplies the remainder. The genes are TRBV20-1 and TRBJ2-1, with a weak D call TRBD2 (6 bases). This CDR3 has 12 amino acids. Between the trimmed V and J ends, which lost 5 bases and 4 bases, there was a span of 9 bases. CDR1 is DFQATT, CDR2 SNEGSKA, per germline (reference sequence). The CDR3 reads CSAGGIYNEQFF. Incomplete CDR3 DNA: TGCAGTGCTGGGGGGATTTACAATGAG.

About this clone itself: The CDR3 is cut off 3 residues early in the read; its end comes from the germline J gene. The rearrangement joins TRBV7-9 to TRBJ2-7; 9 bases match TRBD1. The CDR3 is 15 amino acids. Trimming removed 3 bases from V and 2 bases from J; junction bases left unmatched: 5. Germline V CDR1 and CDR2: SEHNR, FQNEAQ (reference sequence). The sequenced part of the CDR3 DNA is TGTGCCAGCAGCTTCTCCAACAGGGGGCCCTACGAG. Translation gives CASSFSNRGPYE. The whole CDR3 region reads CASSFSNRGPYEQYF.

With regard to this clone: From the germline J gene comes the end of the CDR3, since the read stops 3 residues before it. The genes are TRBV7-8 and TRBJ2-3; D is possibly TRBD2 (5 bases). The V gene lost 0 bases and the J gene lost 1 base, with 14 bases spanning the gap. The CDR3 extends over 17 amino acids. Germline CDR1 SGHVS, CDR2 FQNEAQ. Partial CDR3 DNA: TGTGCCAGCAGCTTAGCCCCAGCGGCTCCAGGCACAGATACG. This encodes CASSLAPAAPGTDT. The full CDR3 is CASSLAPAAPGTDTQYF.

Points on this clone: Within the sample, other DNA sequences also encode this same CDR3. The sequenced CDR3 bases are TGTGCCAGCTCCCCCCCGGGACTCCGGAATGAC. Amino acid sequence: CASSPPGLRND. In full, the CDR3 is CASSPPGLRNDYTF. The chain has TRBV18 and TRBJ1-2; the D gene is possibly TRBD1 (5 bases). The CDR3 goes on 3 residues after the read ends, and that part is filled in from the germline J gene. CDR3 size: 14 residues. Germline V gene lookup returns CDR1 KGHSH and CDR2 LQKENI.

Concerning this clone: Germline and junction disagree at one end, which may indicate a read error. The CDR3 is cut off 3 residues early in the read; its end comes from the germline J gene. This CDR3 is also generated by other DNA sequences in the sample. The chain combines TRBV19 with TRBJ1-3; maybe TRBD1 (5 bases). Per the germline V gene, CDR1 is LNHDA and CDR2 is SQIVND (reference sequence). There are 14 residues in the CDR3. The CDR3 DNA, read in part, is TGTGCCAGTAGAAGGGGCGTCCCTGGAAACACA. It codes for CASRRGVPGNT. The whole CDR3 reads CASRRGVPGNTIYF. The full variable domain, its missing parts supplied by reference TRBV19 and TRBJ1-3, is DGGITQSPKYLFRKEGQNVTLSCEQNLNHDAMYWYRQDPGQGLRLIYYSQIVNDFQKGDIAEGYSVSREKKESFPLTVTSAQKNPTAFYLCASRRGVPGNTIYFGEGSWLTVV.

Points on this clone: The CDR3 end is not reached by the read, which stops 3 residues before it; the germline J gene fills it in. The gene calls are TRBV13 and TRBJ2-5; the D gene is possibly TRBD1 (6 bases). The CDR3 totals 12 residues. Trimming removed 5 bases from V and 4 bases from J, with 8 bases in between. Germline CDR1 is PRHDT and CDR2 is FYEKMQ (reference sequence). The chain's CDR3 is CASSRGIETQYF. CDR3 DNA, as far as it was read: TGTGCCAGCAGCAGGGGGATAGAGACC. Filled out from reference TRBV13 and TRBJ2-5, the complete variable domain reads AAGVIQSPRHLIKEKRETATLKCYPIPRHDTVYWYQQGPGQDPQFLISFYEKMQSDKGSIPDRFSAQQFSDYHSELNMSSLELGDSALYFCASSRGIETQYFGPGTRLLVL.

Points on this clone: The read halts 3 residues ahead of the CDR3 end, with the missing end drawn from the germline J gene. The V and J genes are TRBV29-1 and TRBJ1-2; D remains unclear. The CDR3 length is 14 residues. Trimming shortened V by 3 bases and J by 2 bases, and 13 bases separated the two germline ends. The germline gives CDR1 SQVTM, CDR2 ANQGSEA. CDR3 DNA (partial): TGCAGCGTTGAGCGCGGAGTTAAAAACTATGGC. It specifies CSVERGVKNYG. The entire CDR3 protein is CSVERGVKNYGYTF.

A note on this clone: The read ends 3 residues early relative to the CDR3; the germline J gene fills the gap. The chain uses TRBV19 and TRBJ1-1; possible D gene TRBD1, 5 bases. This CDR3 region has 16 residues. Between the trimmed V and J ends, which lost 1 base and 6 bases, there was a span of 18 bases. The germline V gene encodes CDR1 LNHDA and CDR2 SQIVND (reference sequence). The CDR3 spells CASSIGEGLPGAEAFF. The covered CDR3 bases are TGTGCCAGTAGTATAGGGGAGGGGCTTCCGGGGGCTGAA.

Comments on this clone: Read coverage stops 3 residues before the CDR3 terminus; the germline J gene supplies the remainder. Other DNA sequences of this sample code for an identical CDR3. J is TRBJ2-5 and V is TRBV12-3 or TRBV12-4, with 12 nucleotides matching TRBD2. The CDR3 is made up of 15 amino acids. J lost 4 bases, V lost 3 bases, and 3 bases had no gene match. The CDR3 here is CASSLTSGRGETQYF. The DNA read from the CDR3 is TGTGCCAGCAGTTTGACTAGCGGGAGAGGAGAGACC.

Comment on this clone: The CDR3 end lies 3 residues beyond the end of the read and is filled in from the germline J gene. The chain is built from TRBV6-2 or TRBV6-3 and TRBJ2-7; TRBD2 agrees at 10 bases. The CDR3 spans 15 residues. Germline V lookup: CDR1 MNHEY, CDR2 SVGEGT. V dropped 2 bases and J dropped 1; count of bases not matched to a gene: 2. CDR3 protein: CASSYGLAESYEQYF. The sequenced part of the CDR3 DNA is TGTGCCAGCAGTTACGGACTAGCGGAGTCCTACGAG.

The covered CDR3 bases are TGTGCCTGCCCTCCCCAGGGTCACTATAATTCACCA. Translated: CACPPQGHYNSP. The entire CDR3 protein reads CACPPQGHYNSPLFF. This chain uses TRBV30 with TRBJ1-4, with a possible D match to TRBD1 (5 bases). The read falls 3 residues short of the CDR3 end, and the missing part is taken from the germline J gene. This CDR3 is 15 amino acids long. The germline CDR1 and CDR2 sequences are GTSNPN and SVGIG (reference sequence).

About this clone itself: The CDR3 goes on 3 residues after the read ends, and that part is filled in from the germline J gene. V gene TRBV30 combines with J gene TRBJ1-1, with 10 bases identical to TRBD1. Germline CDR1 is GTSNPN and CDR2 is SVGIG (reference sequence). After removal of 5 bases from V and 4 bases from J, the junction contained 13 bases not matched to a gene. This CDR3 contains 16 residues. CDR3 amino acids: CAWAHPTRDRGTEAFF. The CDR3 bases that were read are TGTGCCTGGGCACACCCCACTAGGGACAGGGGCACTGAA. Supplemented by reference TRBV30 and TRBJ1-1, the full variable domain reads SQTIHQWPATLVQPVGSPLSLECTVEGTSNPNLYWYRQAAGRGLQLLFYSVGIGQISSEVPQNLSASRPQDRQFILSSKKLLLSDSGFYLCAWAHPTRDRGTEAFFGQGTRLTVV.

In regard to this clone: The read terminates 3 residues ahead of where the CDR3 ends, so the germline J gene completes it. V and J are TRBV7-3 and TRBJ1-1; 7 bases match TRBD1. Germline loops: CDR1 SGHTA, CDR2 FQGTGA. The junction had 4 bases not matched to a gene; V was cut back by 5 bases and J by 1 base. CDR3 length: 14 amino acids. The CDR3 loop reads CASSPGQSNTEAFF. CDR3 DNA (partial): TGTGCCAGCAGCCCGGGACAGTCGAACACTGAA.

Concerning this clone: The read halts 3 residues ahead of the CDR3 end, with the missing end drawn from the germline J gene. The rearrangement links TRBV7-2 to TRBJ1-4, with 7 nucleotides matching TRBD1. Germline-derived CDR1 and CDR2 are SGHTA and FQGNSA. Trimming cost V 3 bases and J 5 bases; bases outside gene matches: 6. The CDR3 covers 15 residues. CDR3 bases read: TGTGCCAGCAGCTTCGCCGGGACAGCGAATGAAAAA. Residues: CASSFAGTANEK. The full CDR3 protein is CASSFAGTANEKLFF.